This record covers a single TCR beta chain. Measured with immunoSEQ multiplex PCR; TCRdb has only the in-frame clones, and not every one. This table holds 50,000 or so clones, about nine tenths found once. The sample belongs to a study of blood T cell repertoires in COVID-19. This CDR3 spans 15 amino acids. Germline assignment: CDR1 KGHSH and CDR2 LQKENI. V shed 3 bases and J shed 1 base, with 12 bases lying between them. The clonotype comes from a middle-aged man with active COVID-19. This sequence joins TRBV18 and TRBJ1-2; a possible D gene is TRBD1 (6 bases). The sequenced material came from peripheral blood. DNA for the CDR3: TGTGCCAGCTCACCGTTGCAGGGGAATAACTATGGCTACACCTTC. It yields the protein CASSPLQGNNYGYTF.